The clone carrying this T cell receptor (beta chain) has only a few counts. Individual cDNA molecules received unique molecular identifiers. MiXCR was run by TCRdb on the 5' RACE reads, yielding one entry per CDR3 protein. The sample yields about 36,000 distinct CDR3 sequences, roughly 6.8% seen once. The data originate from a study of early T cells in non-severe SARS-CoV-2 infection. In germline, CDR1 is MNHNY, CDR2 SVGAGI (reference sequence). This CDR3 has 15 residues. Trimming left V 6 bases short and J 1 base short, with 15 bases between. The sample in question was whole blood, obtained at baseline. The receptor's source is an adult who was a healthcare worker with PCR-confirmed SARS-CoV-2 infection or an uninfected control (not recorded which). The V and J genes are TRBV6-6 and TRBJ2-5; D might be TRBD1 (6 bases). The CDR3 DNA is TGTGCCAGCAGCCGTCAGGGGCGCGGCCAAGAGACCCAGTACTTC. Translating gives CASSRQGRGQETQYF.